The 15 T cell receptor beta chains listed next were all sequenced from one sample in a study of blood T cell repertoires in COVID-19. The table came from immunoSEQ multiplex PCR; TCRdb's copy has only in-frame clones and leaves some out. The data contain more than 110,000 clones, roughly 78% of them singletons. Source material: PBMCs or T cells enriched from blood (not recorded which). The receptors here all came from a woman between 50 and 59 years old who had recovered from COVID-19.

The J gene is TRBJ1-5, the V gene TRBV11-2; D remains unclear. This CDR3 is built from 13 residues. The V end was cut by 5 bases, the J end by 5 bases, with 10 bases between. Germline loops: CDR1 SGHAT, CDR2 FQNNGV. The CDR3 here is CASSPQRDQPQHF. DNA for the CDR3: TGTGCCAGCAGCCCGCAAAGAGATCAGCCCCAGCATTTT.

This chain joins TRBV5-1 and TRBJ2-3, with D unresolved. In germline, CDR1 is SGHRS, CDR2 YFSETQ. This CDR3 is 14 amino acids long. V lost 2 bases to trimming and J lost 5 bases, with 12 bases between them. The chain's CDR3 is CASSFGVVGDTQYF. The CDR3 DNA reads TGCGCCAGCAGCTTTGGAGTGGTAGGAGATACGCAGTATTTT.

The chain uses TRBV27 and TRBJ2-5; 7 bases agree with TRBD1. V trimming: 8 bases; J trimming: 4 bases; junction bases outside the gene matches: 13. Per germline, CDR1 MNHEY and CDR2 SMNVEV (reference sequence). This CDR3 contains 15 residues. Here the CDR3 reads CASGTQQGFRETQYF. CDR3 bases: TGTGCCAGCGGTACCCAACAGGGGTTCCGAGAGACCCAGTACTTC.

The rearrangement joins TRBV2 to TRBJ1-5; D is perhaps TRBD1 (5 bases). The V and J ends lost 3 bases and 0 bases respectively, with 12 bases between them. The germline V gene has CDR1 SNHLY and CDR2 FYNNEI. CDR3 length: 16 amino acids. The CDR3 nucleotides are TGTGCCAGCAGTGAGGACACCGTTTATAGCAATCAGCCCCAGCATTTT. Translating gives CASSEDTVYSNQPQHF.

This chain connects TRBV28 to TRBJ1-6, with 7 bases matching TRBD1. With V trimmed by 4 bases and J by 0 bases, 9 bases remained unmatched. The CDR3 spans 18 residues. Germline V gene data show CDR1 as MDHEN and CDR2 as SYDVKM. This chain's CDR3 is CASSYGQVMSSYNSPLHF. DNA for the CDR3: TGTGCCAGCAGTTACGGACAGGTTATGAGCTCCTATAATTCACCCCTCCACTTT. The variable domain in full, completed from reference TRBV28 and TRBJ1-6, reads DVKVTQSSRYLVKRTGEKVFLECVQDMDHENMFWYRQDPGLGLRLIYFSYDVKMKEKGDIPEGYSVSREKKERFSLILESASTNQTSMYLCASSYGQVMSSYNSPLHFGNGTRLTVT.

The DNA for the CDR3 is TGTGCCAGCAGGGGCAGGCAATCCTACAATGAGCAGTTCTTC. Translated: CASRGRQSYNEQFF. The rearrangement uses TRBV28 and TRBJ2-1; D not certain. CDR3 length: 14 residues. The germline V and J ends were trimmed by 6 bases and 1 base, with 10 bases remaining between them. Germline CDR1 is MDHEN and CDR2 is SYDVKM.

The chain carries TRBV7-9 and TRBJ1-1, with TRBD1 as a possible D gene (6 bases). The CDR3 extends over 14 amino acids. CDR1 and CDR2 from the germline V gene are SEHNR and FQNEAQ (reference sequence). The V and J ends lost 4 bases and 1 base respectively, with 10 bases between them. The CDR3 loop is CASSWDTTNTEAFF. CDR3 coding DNA: TGTGCCAGCAGCTGGGACACGACGAACACTGAAGCTTTCTTT.

V gene TRBV30 combines with J gene TRBJ1-4; 7 nucleotides line up with TRBD1. The germline V gene encodes CDR1 GTSNPN and CDR2 SVGIG (reference sequence). The ends lost 7 bases at V and 2 bases at J; junction bases unmatched: 16. The CDR3 loop spans 17 amino acids. CDR3 sequence (DNA): TGTGCCTCCACCCAGGGGGTACCCATTGGGACTAATGAAAAACTGTTTTTT. It translates to CASTQGVPIGTNEKLFF.

The rearrangement uses TRBV6-2 or TRBV6-3 and TRBJ2-3, with 11 bases matching TRBD2. This CDR3 contains 18 residues. J gave up 0 bases and V 0 bases, and 5 bases lay outside the gene matches. Looked up from germline, CDR1 is MNHEY and CDR2 is SVGEGT. This CDR3 reads CASSYSTRLAGSTDTQYF. The CDR3 nucleotides read TGTGCCAGCAGTTACTCTACAAGACTAGCGGGGAGCACAGATACGCAGTATTTT.

In DNA, the CDR3 is TGTGCCAGCAGCTCCGGTTTGAATCAGCCCCAGCATTTT. Translated: CASSSGLNQPQHF. The rearrangement links TRBV5-8 to TRBJ1-5; D remains ambiguous. Germline CDR1 and CDR2: SGHTS and YDEGEE. This CDR3 is built from 13 residues. V was shortened by 3 bases and J by 4 bases, with 8 bases between the two germline ends.

The rearrangement links TRBV28 to TRBJ1-4; tentatively, D is TRBD1 (5 bases). CDR1 and CDR2 (germline): MDHEN, SYDVKM. The length of the CDR3 is 15 residues. Trimming left V 1 base short and J 3 bases short, with 9 bases between. CDR3 region: CASSLLGEANEKLFF. The CDR3, as DNA: TGTGCCAGCAGTTTATTAGGGGAGGCTAATGAAAAACTGTTTTTT. Drawing the rest from reference TRBV28 and TRBJ1-4, the complete variable domain is DVKVTQSSRYLVKRTGEKVFLECVQDMDHENMFWYRQDPGLGLRLIYFSYDVKMKEKGDIPEGYSVSREKKERFSLILESASTNQTSMYLCASSLLGEANEKLFFGSGTQLSVL.

The chain joins TRBV9 to TRBJ1-4, with 8 bases aligning to TRBD1. The CDR3 totals 14 residues. The germline V gene encodes CDR1 SGDLS and CDR2 YYNGEE. V was clipped by 0 bases and J by 8 bases; unmatched bases: 3. CDR3 in amino acids: CASSVAQGGEKLFF. The CDR3 DNA reads as TGTGCCAGCAGCGTAGCACAGGGGGGCGAAAAACTGTTTTTT.

In this sample, this clone turned up once. This chain uses TRBV7-8 with TRBJ1-6; tentatively, D is TRBD1 (6 bases). Between the trimmed V and J ends, which lost 5 bases and 4 bases, there was a span of 12 bases. CDR3 size: 15 residues. Germline V CDR1 and CDR2: SGHVS, FQNEAQ. The CDR3 DNA follows: TGTGCCAGCAGCGACAGGCGGGGGTATAATTCACCCCTCCACTTT. It translates to CASSDRRGYNSPLHF.

This rearrangement joins TRBV11-2 to TRBJ1-1, with D possibly TRBD1 on 5 matching bases. Germline V gene sequence: CDR1 SGHAT, CDR2 FQNNGV. The CDR3 consists of 14 residues. Trimming took 1 base from V and 4 from J, leaving 10 bases between them. CDR3: CASSLVTGLTEAFF. CDR3 sequence (DNA): TGTGCCAGCAGCTTAGTAACAGGTCTCACTGAAGCTTTCTTT. The complete variable domain, with remaining parts taken from reference TRBV11-2 and TRBJ1-1, reads EAGVAQSPRYKIIEKRQSVAFWCNPISGHATLYWYQQILGQGPKLLIQFQNNGVVDDSQLPKDRFSAERLKGVDSTLKIQPAKLEDSAVYLCASSLVTGLTEAFFGQGTRLTVV.

This clone came up once. The V gene is TRBV27, the J gene TRBJ2-3; 8 bases map to TRBD1. V was clipped by 6 bases and J by 0 bases; unmatched bases: 5. The CDR3 totals 15 residues. Per the germline V gene, CDR1 is MNHEY and CDR2 is SMNVEV (reference sequence). As DNA, the CDR3 is TGTGCCAGCAGAGCTACAGGGGGGAGCACAGATACGCAGTATTTT. Translating gives CASRATGGSTDTQYF.